Below are 15 T cell receptor beta chains sequenced from a single sample in a study of blood T cell repertoires in COVID-19 (dated by TCRdb to about 2020). Library preparation used the immunoSEQ multiplex PCR assay. In its TCRdb copy, this immuneACCESS table keeps in-frame sequences only and misses some clones. Where compared with another copy, unresolved V genes explain less than half of these, and the others have no known cause. The sample table holds roughly 87,000 clones, of which under 85% were seen once. About 2% of the sample is held by the ten biggest clonotypes. Sequenced input: peripheral blood. The receptors originated from a woman in her seventies with acute or convalescent COVID-19.

V and J are TRBV6-5 and TRBJ2-3; D possibly corresponds to TRBD1 (6 bases). V lost 6 bases, J lost 3 bases, and 16 bases lay in between. Germline values: CDR1 MNHEY, CDR2 SVGAGI. The CDR3 is made up of 15 amino acids. The CDR3: CASRSPTRGTDTQYF. The CDR3 region has the DNA TGTGCCAGCAGGTCCCCGACCAGGGGAACAGATACGCAGTATTTT.

The chain has TRBV9 and TRBJ2-1, with D perhaps matching TRBD2 (7 bases). CDR1 SGDLS and CDR2 YYNGEE come from the germline V gene. The CDR3 sequence is 16 residues long. The ends were cut back, 0 bases at V and 9 bases at J, with 19 bases in the middle. CDR3 in amino acids: CASSVEGGFGLGEQFF. CDR3 bases: TGTGCCAGCAGCGTAGAGGGGGGGTTTGGACTGGGTGAGCAGTTCTTC.

The rearrangement links TRBV6-5 to TRBJ2-5, with D perhaps matching TRBD1 (6 bases). This CDR3 spans 12 amino acids. Germline CDR1 and CDR2: MNHEY and SVGAGI. The germline V and J ends were trimmed by 0 bases and 8 bases, with 7 bases remaining between them. CDR3 protein: CASSYSGATQYF. The CDR3 coding sequence is TGTGCCAGCAGTTACTCGGGGGCCACCCAGTACTTC.

The chain links TRBV7-3 to TRBJ2-1, with TRBD2 matching over 9 bases. With V trimmed by 2 bases and J by 4 bases, 3 bases remained unmatched. The CDR3 runs 15 residues. CDR1 is SGHTA and CDR2 is FQGTGA in the germline V gene. The DNA of the CDR3 is TGTGCCAGCAGCTTAGCGGGGGGGACATACAATGAGCAGTTCTTC. Its translation: CASSLAGGTYNEQFF. Filled out from reference TRBV7-3 and TRBJ2-1, the complete variable domain reads GAGVSQTPSNKVTEKGKYVELRCDPISGHTALYWYRQSLGQGPEFLIYFQGTGAADDSGLPNDRFFAVRPEGSVSTLKIQRTERGDSAVYLCASSLAGGTYNEQFFGPGTRLTVL.

V and J are TRBV28 and TRBJ2-7; D is unclear. The V end was cut by 4 bases, the J end by 0 bases, with 10 bases between. Germline V gene sequence: CDR1 MDHEN, CDR2 SYDVKM. The CDR3 contains 14 residues. In DNA form, the CDR3 reads TGTGCCAGCAGTTACGCCCCCGGCTCCTACGAGCAGTACTTC. Translated, it gives CASSYAPGSYEQYF.

The count of this clone is one. The CDR3 sequence: CASSHTSTGGTEAFF. CDR3 coding DNA: TGTGCCAGCAGCCACACCTCAACCGGGGGCACTGAAGCTTTCTTT. V usage is TRBV5-4 and J usage is TRBJ1-1; a weak D match, TRBD1 (5 bases). Between the trimmed V and J ends, which lost 4 bases and 4 bases, there was a span of 17 bases. The length of the CDR3 is 15 residues. In germline, CDR1 is SGHNT, CDR2 YYREEE (reference sequence).

The CDR3 is CASSLLWGDLNYGYTF. CDR3 DNA sequence: TGTGCCAGCAGCCTTCTTTGGGGGGACCTCAACTATGGCTACACCTTC. The gene calls are TRBV5-6 and TRBJ1-2; weak D call: TRBD1 (5 bases). This CDR3 is 16 amino acids long. Germline loops: CDR1 SGHDT, CDR2 YYEEEE. The ends were cut back, 4 bases at V and 2 bases at J, with 18 bases in the middle. The complete variable domain, with remaining parts taken from reference TRBV5-6 and TRBJ1-2, reads DAGVTQSPTHLIKTRGQQVTLRCSPKSGHDTVSWYQQALGQGPQFIFQYYEEEERQRGNFPDRFSGHQFPNYSSELNVNALLLGDSALYLCASSLLWGDLNYGYTFGSGTRLTVV.

This clone was seen once. The rearrangement uses TRBV5-1 and TRBJ1-2, with 9 bases fitting TRBD1. The CDR3 extends over 15 amino acids. Trimming took 5 bases from V and 10 from J; bases not matched to a gene: 15. CDR1 and CDR2 from the germline V gene are SGHRS and YFSETQ. DNA of the CDR3: TGCGCCAGCAGTCTTACCACCGGGACAGGGTCCCTCTACACCTTC. This translates into CASSLTTGTGSLYTF.

The gene calls are TRBV30 and TRBJ1-5; 7 bases agree with TRBD1. The CDR3 is made up of 15 amino acids. Unmatched junction bases numbered 13, after V lost 2 bases and J lost 9 bases. Germline values: CDR1 GTSNPN, CDR2 SVGIG (reference sequence). In DNA form, the CDR3 reads TGTGCCTGGAGTTCACAACAGGGGTATGGGGTGCCCCAGCATTTT. Protein: CAWSSQQGYGVPQHF.

The chain uses TRBV4-1 and TRBJ1-4, with D possibly being TRBD1 (5 bases). V lost 11 bases to trimming and J lost 8 bases, with 18 bases between them. CDR3 size: 13 residues. Germline V gene data show CDR1 as MGHRA and CDR2 as YSYEKL. The CDR3 DNA reads as TGCGCCTCGGCGTCGGGGGGTGTCGAAAAACTGTTTTTT. Amino acids: CASASGGVEKLFF.

The chain couples TRBV6-4 to TRBJ2-2, with TRBD1 identical over 11 bases. With V trimmed by 2 bases and J by 4 bases, 3 bases remained unmatched. The CDR3 has 16 amino acids. From germline, CDR1 is MRHNA and CDR2 SNTAGT. The CDR3 nucleotides are TGTGCCAGCAGTGACCCGGGACAGGGGGGCACCGGGGAGCTGTTTTTT. This gives the protein CASSDPGQGGTGELFF.

The V and J genes are TRBV19 and TRBJ1-1, with D uncertain. The CDR3 loop spans 12 amino acids. Germline V lookup: CDR1 LNHDA, CDR2 SQIVND (reference sequence). Trimming shortened V by 6 bases and J by 1 base, and 6 bases separated the two germline ends. DNA for the CDR3: TGTGCCAGTAGCGCGAGGAACACTGAAGCTTTCTTT. Translation gives CASSARNTEAFF. Full variable domain (outside the CDR3, taken from reference TRBV19 and TRBJ1-1): DGGITQSPKYLFRKEGQNVTLSCEQNLNHDAMYWYRQDPGQGLRLIYYSQIVNDFQKGDIAEGYSVSREKKESFPLTVTSAQKNPTAFYLCASSARNTEAFFGQGTRLTVV.

The J gene is TRBJ2-1, the V gene TRBV9, with D possibly being TRBD1 (5 bases). Germline CDR1 is SGDLS and CDR2 is YYNGEE. Trimming took off 0 bases at V and 5 bases at J, with 6 bases between the two ends. There are 13 residues in the CDR3. CDR3 protein: CASSVGTHNEQFF. The CDR3 region has the DNA TGTGCCAGCAGCGTAGGGACACACAATGAGCAGTTCTTC.

J is TRBJ1-4 and V is TRBV4-1; D perhaps matches TRBD1 (5 bases). V lost 1 base to trimming and J lost 4 bases, with 16 bases between them. CDR1 MGHRA and CDR2 YSYEKL come from the germline V gene. The CDR3 extends over 17 amino acids. The chain's CDR3 is CASSQGTDRGGNEKLFF. The CDR3 DNA reads TGCGCCAGCAGCCAAGGTACCGACCGCGGGGGTAATGAAAAACTGTTTTTT.

The chain uses TRBV2 and TRBJ1-4; D remains ambiguous. CDR1 is SNHLY and CDR2 is FYNNEI in the germline V gene. The ends were cut back, 10 bases at V and 8 bases at J, with 17 bases in the middle. The CDR3 spans 13 residues. CDR3 protein: CATRSLPLEKLFF. In nucleotides, the CDR3 is TGTGCCACTAGGTCACTCCCGTTGGAAAAACTGTTTTTT.